Listed below are T cell receptor beta chains from one sample, sequenced in a study of shared clonotypes between healthy human individuals. The method was immunoSEQ multiplex PCR; TCRdb's version includes in-frame clones alone and lacks a portion of them. The sample records 1,500,000 or so clones, approximately 98.5% being singletons. Material: naive CD4+ T cells sorted from blood. The receptors originated from a man aged 25-45 years in good health. CDR3s include the opening cysteine and the closing phenylalanine or tryptophan. The order of the fields is CDR3 protein, CDR3 DNA, clone size, V gene, D gene, J gene. The D gene is left open where the match is weak. Clone sizes are given selectively: once, few, many, or a class where the clone is expanded.

CDR3 protein: CASSFGGFLDTQYF
CDR3 DNA: TGTGCCAGCAGCTTTGGAGGGTTCCTAGATACGCAGTATTTT
clone size: .
V gene: TRBV7-9
D gene: .
J gene: TRBJ2-3

CDR3 protein: CASSQSRSYEQYF
CDR3 DNA: TGTGCCAGCAGCCAGAGTAGGTCCTACGAGCAGTACTTC
clone size: .
V gene: TRBV7-9
D gene: .
J gene: TRBJ2-7

CDR3 protein: CASSARTENYGYTF
CDR3 DNA: TGTGCCAGCAGTGCCCGGACTGAAAACTATGGCTACACCTTC
clone size: .
V gene: TRBV6-1
D gene: .
J gene: TRBJ1-2

CDR3 protein: CAISGRGGPQDPYEQYF
CDR3 DNA: TGTGCCATCAGCGGCAGGGGGGGCCCGCAAGACCCCTACGAGCAGTACTTC
clone size: .
V gene: TRBV10-3
D gene: .
J gene: TRBJ2-7

CDR3 protein: CASSFGSYNTEAFF
CDR3 DNA: TGTGCCAGCAGCTTTGGCAGTTATAACACTGAAGCTTTCTTT
clone size: .
V gene: TRBV7-2
D gene: .
J gene: TRBJ1-1

CDR3 protein: CASSLGVQQYEQYF
CDR3 DNA: TGTGCCAGCAGCTTAGGGGTTCAACAGTACGAGCAGTACTTC
clone size: .
V gene: TRBV11-2
D gene: .
J gene: TRBJ2-7

CDR3 protein: CASSAGLAGEFYEQYF
CDR3 DNA: TGTGCCAGCAGCGCGGGACTAGCGGGAGAGTTCTACGAGCAGTACTTC
clone size: .
V gene: TRBV9
D gene: TRBD2
J gene: TRBJ2-7

CDR3 protein: CASSLLPAGGGETQYF
CDR3 DNA: TGCGCCAGCAGCTTGCTCCCGGCGGGAGGTGGGGAGACCCAGTACTTC
clone size: .
V gene: TRBV5-1
D gene: TRBD2
J gene: TRBJ2-5

CDR3 protein: CASSSTNSGANVLTF
CDR3 DNA: TGTGCCAGCAGTTCTACCAACTCTGGGGCCAACGTCCTGACTTTC
clone size: .
V gene: TRBV27
D gene: .
J gene: TRBJ2-6

CDR3 protein: CASSFNLLGQYF
CDR3 DNA: TGTGCCAGCAGCTTCAACTTGCTCGGACAGTACTTC
clone size: .
V gene: TRBV11-2
D gene: .
J gene: TRBJ2-7

CDR3 protein: CASSQTEYNEQFF
CDR3 DNA: TGCGCCAGCAGCCAGACCGAGTACAATGAGCAGTTCTTC
clone size: .
V gene: TRBV5-1
D gene: .
J gene: TRBJ2-1

CDR3 protein: CASRQNGLYNEQFF
CDR3 DNA: TGTGCCAGCAGACAAAACGGACTATACAATGAGCAGTTCTTC
clone size: .
V gene: TRBV5-4
D gene: .
J gene: TRBJ2-1

CDR3 protein: CASSPGRGKANEKLFF
CDR3 DNA: TGTGCCAGCAGTCCCGGCAGGGGTAAAGCTAATGAAAAACTGTTTTTT
clone size: .
V gene: TRBV6-4
D gene: .
J gene: TRBJ1-4

CDR3 protein: CASSPTWGPREQYF
CDR3 DNA: TGTGCCAGCAGTCCTACTTGGGGGCCACGGGAGCAGTACTTC
clone size: .
V gene: TRBV6-1
D gene: .
J gene: TRBJ2-7

CDR3 protein: CASSWSGTLGGEQYF
CDR3 DNA: TGTGCCAGCAGTTGGTCCGGGACCCTGGGGGGTGAGCAGTACTTC
clone size: .
V gene: TRBV6-5
D gene: .
J gene: TRBJ2-7

CDR3 protein: CATRTSGTGELFF
CDR3 DNA: TGCGCCACGCGGACTAGCGGCACCGGGGAGCTGTTTTTT
clone size: .
V gene: TRBV10-2
D gene: TRBD2
J gene: TRBJ2-2

CDR3 protein: CASSPLDSKAFF
CDR3 DNA: TGTGCCAGCTCACCGCTGGACAGTAAAGCTTTCTTT
clone size: .
V gene: TRBV18
D gene: .
J gene: TRBJ1-1

CDR3 protein: CATGQTRGETQYF
CDR3 DNA: TGTGCCACGGGTCAAACTCGGGGGGAGACCCAGTACTTC
clone size: .
V gene: TRBV2
D gene: .
J gene: TRBJ2-5

CDR3 protein: CASSAQFTTLAAYNEQFF
CDR3 DNA: TGTGCCAGCAGCGCACAATTCACTACCTTAGCCGCCTACAATGAGCAGTTCTTC
clone size: .
V gene: TRBV9
D gene: .
J gene: TRBJ2-1

CDR3 protein: CSVVLAGGGYNEQFF
CDR3 DNA: TGCAGCGTTGTTTTAGCGGGAGGGGGGTACAATGAGCAGTTCTTC
clone size: .
V gene: TRBV29-1
D gene: TRBD2
J gene: TRBJ2-1

CDR3 protein: CASSDPPGTGPYEQYF
CDR3 DNA: TGTGCCAGCAGTGATCCCCCCGGGACAGGGCCCTACGAGCAGTACTTC
clone size: .
V gene: TRBV6-1
D gene: TRBD1
J gene: TRBJ2-7

CDR3 protein: CATRGSGANVLTF
CDR3 DNA: TGTGCCACCAGAGGATCTGGGGCCAACGTCCTGACTTTC
clone size: .
V gene: TRBV15
D gene: .
J gene: TRBJ2-6

CDR3 protein: CASSLAGGRQPQHF
CDR3 DNA: TGTGCCAGCAGCTTAGCAGGGGGCCGGCAGCCCCAGCATTTT
clone size: .
V gene: TRBV11-2
D gene: TRBD1
J gene: TRBJ1-5

CDR3 protein: CASSRDLTPNEQFF
CDR3 DNA: TGTGCCAGCAGCCGGGACTTAACCCCCAATGAGCAGTTCTTC
clone size: .
V gene: TRBV7-3
D gene: .
J gene: TRBJ2-1

CDR3 protein: CATWFPGQGSNQPQHF
CDR3 DNA: TGTGCCACATGGTTTCCGGGACAGGGTAGCAATCAGCCCCAGCATTTT
clone size: .
V gene: TRBV28
D gene: TRBD1
J gene: TRBJ1-5

CDR3 protein: CASSELSGSGETQYF
CDR3 DNA: TGTGCCAGCAGTGAACTAAGCGGGAGCGGGGAGACCCAGTACTTC
clone size: many
V gene: TRBV6-1
D gene: TRBD2
J gene: TRBJ2-5

CDR3 protein: CASSGFGGRASRNYGYTF
CDR3 DNA: TGTGCCAGCAGTGGTTTTGGAGGTAGGGCATCAAGGAACTATGGCTACACCTTC
clone size: once
V gene: TRBV2
D gene: .
J gene: TRBJ1-2

CDR3 protein: CASKIQGWGYTF
CDR3 DNA: TGTGCCAGCAAAATACAGGGTTGGGGCTACACCTTC
clone size: once
V gene: TRBV2
D gene: .
J gene: TRBJ1-2

CDR3 protein: CASSELAGGSYNEQFF
CDR3 DNA: TGTGCCAGCAGTGAACTAGCGGGAGGAAGTTACAATGAGCAGTTCTTC
clone size: .
V gene: TRBV6-1
D gene: TRBD2
J gene: TRBJ2-1

CDR3 protein: CASRMGVSYGYTF
CDR3 DNA: TGTGCCAGCAGGATGGGGGTCTCCTATGGCTACACCTTC
clone size: .
V gene: TRBV2
D gene: .
J gene: TRBJ1-2

CDR3 protein: CASSLSLRTSGHNEQFF
CDR3 DNA: TGCGCCAGCAGCTTGTCCCTACGGACTAGCGGTCACAATGAGCAGTTCTTC
clone size: .
V gene: TRBV5-1
D gene: TRBD2
J gene: TRBJ2-1

CDR3 protein: CATSMNVAQRTYEQYF
CDR3 DNA: TGTGCCACCAGCATGAATGTGGCCCAGCGAACCTACGAGCAGTACTTC
clone size: .
V gene: TRBV15
D gene: .
J gene: TRBJ2-7

CDR3 protein: CASSHPGLAGRNEQFF
CDR3 DNA: TGTGCCAGTAGCCACCCGGGACTAGCGGGACGCAATGAGCAGTTCTTC
clone size: .
V gene: TRBV19
D gene: TRBD2
J gene: TRBJ2-1

CDR3 protein: CASSQPVWGNTEAFF
CDR3 DNA: TGTGCCAGCAGCCAGCCGGTTTGGGGGAACACTGAAGCTTTCTTT
clone size: .
V gene: TRBV11-2
D gene: .
J gene: TRBJ1-1

CDR3 protein: CASRDQGAGELFF
CDR3 DNA: TGTGCCAGCAGAGATCAGGGGGCCGGGGAGCTGTTTTTT
clone size: once
V gene: TRBV6-1
D gene: TRBD1
J gene: TRBJ2-2

CDR3 protein: CASSLKTGGEEQYF
CDR3 DNA: TGTGCCAGCAGCTTGAAGACAGGGGGGGAAGAGCAGTACTTC
clone size: once
V gene: TRBV5-4
D gene: TRBD1
J gene: TRBJ2-7

CDR3 protein: CATGDYPSETQYF
CDR3 DNA: TGTGCCACCGGGGACTACCCCTCAGAGACCCAGTACTTC
clone size: .
V gene: TRBV10-3
D gene: TRBD2
J gene: TRBJ2-5

CDR3 protein: CASHRGPSVTNEKLFF
CDR3 DNA: TGTGCCAGCCACCGTGGGCCCTCGGTGACTAATGAAAAACTGTTTTTT
clone size: .
V gene: TRBV28
D gene: .
J gene: TRBJ1-4

CDR3 protein: CASSATGMGTEAFF
CDR3 DNA: TGTGCCAGCAGCGCAACAGGGATGGGCACTGAAGCTTTCTTT
clone size: .
V gene: TRBV7-9
D gene: .
J gene: TRBJ1-1

CDR3 protein: CASSALGQLLMNTEAFF
CDR3 DNA: TGTGCCAGCAGTGCACTGGGACAGTTACTCATGAACACTGAAGCTTTCTTT
clone size: .
V gene: TRBV6-1
D gene: TRBD1
J gene: TRBJ1-1

CDR3 protein: CASSQSPENIQYF
CDR3 DNA: TGCGCCAGCAGCCAATCTCCAGAGAACATTCAGTACTTC
clone size: .
V gene: TRBV4-1
D gene: .
J gene: TRBJ2-4

CDR3 protein: CASSLLVTGGSQPQHF
CDR3 DNA: TGTGCCAGCAGCCTCCTGGTGACAGGGGGCAGTCAGCCCCAGCATTTT
clone size: .
V gene: TRBV5-5
D gene: TRBD1
J gene: TRBJ1-5